This T cell receptor (beta chain) derives from a study of blood T cell repertoires in COVID-19. Study in general: Whether acute or convalescent, the COVID-19 samples came from the United States, Italy and Spain. Sources were T cells, B-cell-depleted T cells, or PBMCs; the material itself was cDNA or gDNA.

CDR1 is LGHNA and CDR2 is YNFKEQ in the germline V gene. This CDR3 contains 15 residues. V was shortened by 0 bases and J by 4 bases, with 10 bases between the two germline ends. In its sample, this clone is medium-sized. In the study's own analysis: Amplification of reference gene primers was used by the study to estimate nucleated cell counts. The data were produced by immunoSEQ multiplex PCR, yet TCRdb's version contains in-frame clones alone and is incomplete. D and trimming come from the DNA, and the V and J calls and clone size come from that table. The data contain 95,000 to 110,000 clones, over 80% of them singletons.

This TCR came from a woman between 25 and 40 years old with acute or convalescent COVID-19. Material for sequencing was peripheral blood. The chain has TRBV4-2 and TRBJ1-5; tentatively, D is TRBD1 (6 bases). The CDR3 nucleotides read TGTGCCAGCAGCCAAGAGAGGGGGGGGAATCAGCCCCAGCATTTT. Translation: CASSQERGGNQPQHF.